Below are 5 T cell receptor beta chains sequenced from a single sample in a study of blood T cell repertoires in COVID-19. The assay was immunoSEQ multiplex PCR, and TCRdb's table has in-frame clones only and misses some. The sample contains hundreds of thousands of clones, around four fifths of which appear only once. The sequenced sample consisted of peripheral blood. The receptors were gathered from a woman between 50 and 59 years old with active or convalescent COVID-19.

A single count supports this clone. The rearrangement links TRBV30 to TRBJ2-3, with a tentative D call TRBD2 (6 bases). Germline V lookup: CDR1 GTSNPN, CDR2 SVGIG (reference sequence). V lost 3 bases and J lost 4, with 17 bases in between. This CDR3 region has 15 residues. CDR3 in DNA: TGTGCCTGGAGAAAAGGAGGCGGGAAGTCAGATACGCAGTATTTT. Residues: CAWRKGGGKSDTQYF.

This clone was seen once. The chain recombines TRBV5-1 with TRBJ2-5; a possible D gene is TRBD1 (5 bases). The CDR3 totals 13 residues. Germline CDR1 and CDR2: SGHRS and YFSETQ. Trimming removed 2 bases at V and 3 bases at J, with 8 bases between. For the CDR3, the DNA is TGCGCCAGCAGCTTACAAGGGGAAGAGACCCAGTACTTC. Residues: CASSLQGEETQYF.

The chain is built from TRBV6-6 and TRBJ1-4, with 7 bases fitting TRBD1. With 6 bases clipped from V and 0 bases from J, the junction kept 1 base outside the gene matches. The germline V gene encodes CDR1 MNHNY and CDR2 SVGAGI (reference sequence). The CDR3 extends over 14 amino acids. This CDR3 reads CASRGTATNEKLFF. In DNA, the CDR3 is TGTGCCAGCAGAGGGACAGCAACTAATGAAAAACTGTTTTTT.

A single count supports this clone. The CDR3 DNA follows: TGCGCCAGCAGCGGATGGACTAGCGGGAGTGGCACCGGGGAGCTGTTTTTT. Translating it yields CASSGWTSGSGTGELFF. The chain joins TRBV5-1 to TRBJ2-2; 13 bases map to TRBD2. J lost 4 bases, V lost 4 bases, and 7 bases had no gene match. This CDR3 has 17 amino acids. Per germline, CDR1 SGHRS and CDR2 YFSETQ.

The chain's CDR3 is CAWSQTQFYEQYF. DNA for the CDR3: TGTGCCTGGAGCCAGACTCAATTCTACGAGCAGTACTTC. The chain joins TRBV30 to TRBJ2-7, with unresolved D. The CDR3 has 13 amino acids. From germline, CDR1 is GTSNPN and CDR2 SVGIG (reference sequence). Deletions cut 3 bases from V and 3 bases from J, with 12 bases between.